The next 2 T cell receptor beta chains were all read from a single sample in a study of blood T cells in healthy people across ages. A sample-barcoded 5' primer and a J-beta primer mix were used in a second PCR of roughly 6 to 11 cycles. Using its own MiXCR run on the 5' RACE reads, TCRdb lists one record per CDR3 protein. The sample lists about 1,800,000 distinct CDR3 sequences, over 25% occurring once. The sample taken for sequencing was blood. Receptor source: a woman in her 30s in good health.

The chain uses TRBV2 and TRBJ2-3; TRBD2 is a possible D gene (6 bases). The CDR3 totals 17 residues. V lost 7 bases and J lost 0, with 20 bases in between. Germline loops: CDR1 SNHLY, CDR2 FYNNEI. CDR3: CASITSPTRASTDTQYF. In nucleotides, the CDR3 is TGTGCCAGCATCACTAGCCCCACTCGTGCTAGCACAGATACGCAGTATTTT.

This clonotype was seen only a few times. This chain's CDR3 is CSVAAGYGYTF. The CDR3 DNA reads TGCAGCGTTGCGGCGGGCTATGGCTACACCTTC. This chain joins TRBV29-1 and TRBJ1-2; D remains ambiguous. This CDR3 spans 11 amino acids. The germline gives CDR1 SQVTM, CDR2 ANQGSEA. Trimming took off 4 bases at V and 4 bases at J, with 7 bases between the two ends.